These 7 T cell receptor beta chains came from one sample sequenced in a study of T cells expressing NK-cell markers. Using the 5' RACE reads, TCRdb records one entry per CDR3 protein without DNA. The sample totals approximately 420,000 distinct CDR3 sequences; its top ten clones hold roughly a tenth. The sample consisted of blood T cells: a sorted CD56 or NKG2C T cell subset, CD4+ or CD8+ T cells, or bulk PBMC T cells (not recorded which). The receptor set was obtained from a woman between 50 and 59 years old in good health.

The chain uses TRBV29-1 and TRBJ2-6; TCRdb names TRBD2, which stays unverified in the absence of DNA. This CDR3 has 18 amino acids. From germline, CDR1 is SQVTM and CDR2 ANQGSEA. The CDR3 is CSGYTGLAGGSGANVLTF.

V and J are TRBV7-7 and TRBJ2-2; as DNA is missing, the TRBD1 call by TCRdb cannot be tested. Germline CDR1 is SSHAT and CDR2 is FNYEAQ (reference sequence). The CDR3 loop spans 16 amino acids. CDR3 residues: CASSPKTGSRTGELFF.

This chain links TRBV21-1 with TRBJ2-1; TCRdb's D call of TRBD2 is untestable without DNA. TRBV21-1 is noted as a pseudogene. The CDR3 totals 22 residues. The CDR3 protein is CASSKVAPLAGGPGPGFDEQFF.

Here the CDR3 reads CASSRGGSSTGELFF. This chain joins TRBV28 and TRBJ2-2; TCRdb designates TRBD2, a call that cannot be tested without DNA. There are 15 residues in the CDR3. Germline-derived CDR1 and CDR2 are MDHEN and SYDVKM.

The V call is TRBV3-1, the J call TRBJ2-1; TCRdb picks TRBD2, but there is no DNA to check that call. Germline loops: CDR1 LGHDT, CDR2 YNNKEL (reference sequence). CDR3 length: 13 residues. CDR3: CASSQLPLREQFF.

The chain links TRBV5-5 to TRBJ2-5; TCRdb indicates TRBD1, and absent DNA this call remains unverified. Germline loops: CDR1 SGHKS, CDR2 YYEKEE (reference sequence). This CDR3 is 14 amino acids long. The CDR3 region is CASSPGQGQETQYF.

The chain recombines TRBV20-1 with TRBJ1-1. The CDR3 totals 13 residues. In germline, CDR1 is DFQATT, CDR2 SNEGSKA (reference sequence). The CDR3 spells CSVPPVGSTEAFF.